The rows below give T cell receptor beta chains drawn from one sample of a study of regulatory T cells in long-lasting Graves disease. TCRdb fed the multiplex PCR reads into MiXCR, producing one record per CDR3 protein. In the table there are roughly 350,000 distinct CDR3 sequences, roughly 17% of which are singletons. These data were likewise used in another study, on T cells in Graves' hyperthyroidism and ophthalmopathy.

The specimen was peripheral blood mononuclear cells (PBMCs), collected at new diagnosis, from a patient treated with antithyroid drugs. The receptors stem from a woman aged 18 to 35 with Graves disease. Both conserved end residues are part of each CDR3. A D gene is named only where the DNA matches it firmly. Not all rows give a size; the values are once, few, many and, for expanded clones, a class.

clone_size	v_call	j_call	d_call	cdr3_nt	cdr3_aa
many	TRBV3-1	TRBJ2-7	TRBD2	TGTGCCAGCAGGGCTAGCGGGAACTACGAGCAGTACTTC	CASRASGNYEQYF
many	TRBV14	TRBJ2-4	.	TGTGCCAGCAGCCAAGCACCCCTTGGGATTCAGTACTTC	CASSQAPLGIQYF
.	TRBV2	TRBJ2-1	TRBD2	TGTGCCAGCAGTCGAGCGGGAGTCGAGCAGTTCTTC	CASSRAGVEQFF
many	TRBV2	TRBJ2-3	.	TGTGCCAGCCCGCCCCCTGGCTCCGCAGATACGCAGTATTTT	CASPPPGSADTQYF
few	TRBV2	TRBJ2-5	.	TGTGCCAGCAGGGAGGGGGCTGTTGAGACCCAGTACTTC	CASREGAVETQYF
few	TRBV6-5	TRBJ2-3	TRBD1	TGTGCCAGCAGTTACTCGGGACAGATGGGTTCAGATACGCAGTATTTT	CASSYSGQMGSDTQYF
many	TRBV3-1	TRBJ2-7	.	TGTGCCAGCAGCCCCGGAGCGGGCTCTTCCTACGAGCAGTACTTC	CASSPGAGSSYEQYF
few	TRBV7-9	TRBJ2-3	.	TGTGCCAGCAGCCCCAATTCTGCGGATACGCAGTATTTT	CASSPNSADTQYF
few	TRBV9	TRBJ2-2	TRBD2	TGTGCCAGCAGTCAGTTTACTAGCGGGAGGACCGGGGAGCTGTTTTTT	CASSQFTSGRTGELFF
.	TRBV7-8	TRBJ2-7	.	TGTGCCAGCAGCTCTAACACCGGGTCTTGGGAGCAGTACTTC	CASSSNTGSWEQYF
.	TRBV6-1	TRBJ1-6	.	TGTGCCAGCAGTGAACAGGGACGGGATTCACCCCTCCACTTT	CASSEQGRDSPLHF
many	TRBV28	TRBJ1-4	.	TGTGCCAGCAGTTTCGGTGCAACTAATGAAAAACTGTTTTTT	CASSFGATNEKLFF
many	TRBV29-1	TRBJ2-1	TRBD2	TGCAGCGTTGTAAATCTAGCGGGAGTTAGCAATGAGCAGTTCTTC	CSVVNLAGVSNEQFF
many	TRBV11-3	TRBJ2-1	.	TGTGCCAGCAGCTCCGGACCCCGAGAGCAGTTCTTC	CASSSGPREQFF
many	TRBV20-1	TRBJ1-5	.	TGCAGTGCTAGGCTCCTGGAAGTTAAAAGGGAGCCCCAGCATTTT	CSARLLEVKREPQHF
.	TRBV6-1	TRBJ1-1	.	TGTGCCAGCAGCGTTCGGGGGGAAGACACTGAAGCTTTCTTT	CASSVRGEDTEAFF
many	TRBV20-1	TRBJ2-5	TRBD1	TGCAGTGCTAGGAGGCAGGGGGCGTCCCAAGAGACCCAGTACTTC	CSARRQGASQETQYF
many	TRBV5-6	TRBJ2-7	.	TGTGCCAGCAGCTTGGGCAGAGGGATACACGAGCAGTACTTC	CASSLGRGIHEQYF
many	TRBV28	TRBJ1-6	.	TGTGCCAGCAGACCGGACAACCGCTATAATTCACCCCTCCACTTT	CASRPDNRYNSPLHF
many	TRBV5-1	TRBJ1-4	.	TGCGCCAGCAACCCGAGAGGCGGGCTTAATGAAAAACTGTTTTTT	CASNPRGGLNEKLFF
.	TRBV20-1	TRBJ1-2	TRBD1	TGCAGTGCTAGCCGGACACAGGGGTACTATGGCTACACCTTC	CSASRTQGYYGYTF
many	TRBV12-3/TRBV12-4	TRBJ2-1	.	TGTGCCAGCAGCCTAACGGACTCTGAGCAGTTCTTC	CASSLTDSEQFF
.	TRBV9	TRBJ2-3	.	TGTGCCAGCAGCGCGACTGGCACAGATACGCAGTGTTTT	CASSATGTDTQCF
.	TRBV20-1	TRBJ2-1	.	TGCAGTGCTAGCAGGACTCTCAATGAGCAGTTCTTC	CSASRTLNEQFF
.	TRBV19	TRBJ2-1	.	TGTGCCAGTAGTATTGGGATGGCCCCCAATGAGCAGTCCTTC	CASSIGMAPNEQSF
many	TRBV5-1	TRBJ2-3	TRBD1	TGCGCCAGCAGCAGAGAAGGACAGGGTAGCACAGATACGCAGTATTTT	CASSREGQGSTDTQYF
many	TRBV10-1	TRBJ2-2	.	TGCGCCAGCAGTGAAAGGCAGGGGCTCACCGGGGAGCTGTTTTTT	CASSERQGLTGELFF
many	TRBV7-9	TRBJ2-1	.	TGTGCCAGCAGCTTGGACGGGACACGTTACAATGAGCAGTTCTTC	CASSLDGTRYNEQFF
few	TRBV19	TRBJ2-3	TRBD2	TGTGCCAGTAGTATTCTCGCTAGCGGCCACACAGATACGCAGTATTTT	CASSILASGHTDTQYF
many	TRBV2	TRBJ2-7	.	TGTGCCAGCAGGGGGGACGGAGATACCTACGAGCAGTACTTC	CASRGDGDTYEQYF
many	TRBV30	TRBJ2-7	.	TGTGCCTGGGCAGGAACCATCTACGAGCAGTACTTC	CAWAGTIYEQYF
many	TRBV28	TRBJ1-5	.	TGTGCCAGCAGTTTACCAGGGATTCAGCAGCCCCAGCATTTT	CASSLPGIQQPQHF
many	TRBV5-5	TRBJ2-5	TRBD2	TGTGCCAGCAGCTCAAGACCGACTAGCGGCCAAGAGACCCAGTACTTC	CASSSRPTSGQETQYF
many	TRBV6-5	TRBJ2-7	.	TGTGCCAGCAGTTACTCGAACGGAGAGACCTACGAGCAGTACTTC	CASSYSNGETYEQYF
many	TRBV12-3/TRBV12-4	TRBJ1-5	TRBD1	TGTGCCAGCAGGCGGACAGGGGAGAATTATCAGCCCCAGCATTTT	CASRRTGENYQPQHF
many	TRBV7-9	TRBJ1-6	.	TGTGCCAGCAGCTTAGGGGGGCTGCTTAATAATTCACCCCTCCACTTT	CASSLGGLLNNSPLHF
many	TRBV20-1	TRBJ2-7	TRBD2	TGCAGTGCTAGATCCGAACTAGCGGAAATCTCCTACGAGCAGTACTTC	CSARSELAEISYEQYF
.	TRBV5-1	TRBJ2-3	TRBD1	TGCGCCAGCAGCTATACAGGGGGCATTTTGGATACGCAGTATTTT	CASSYTGGILDTQYF
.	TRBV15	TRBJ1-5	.	TGTGCCACCAGCTCTTCGCTTTACAGGAATCAGCCCCAGCATTTT	CATSSSLYRNQPQHF
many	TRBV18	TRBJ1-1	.	TGTGCCAGCTCACCACAGTTGAACACTGAAGCTTTCTTT	CASSPQLNTEAFF
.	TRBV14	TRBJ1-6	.	TGTGCCAGCAGCCAAGGGGATCGACCAAGAGTTAGCTCCTATAATTCACCCCTCCACTTT	CASSQGDRPRVSSYNSPLHF
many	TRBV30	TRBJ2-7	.	TGTGCCTGGATGTCCGATTACGAGCAGTACTTC	CAWMSDYEQYF
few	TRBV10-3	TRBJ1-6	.	TGTGCCATCAGTGGGGGTGGAGAACCCCTCCACTTT	CAISGGGEPLHF
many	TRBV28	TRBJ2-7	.	TGTGCCAGCAGTTTAGGGCAGGCGGTCGGGGAGCAGTACTTC	CASSLGQAVGEQYF
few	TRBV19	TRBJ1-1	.	TGTGCCAGTAGTATAGGTGTGAACACTGAAGCTTTCTTT	CASSIGVNTEAFF
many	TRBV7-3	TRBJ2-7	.	TGTGCCAGCTCCCTTACCAACTCTCACGAGCAGTACTTC	CASSLTNSHEQYF
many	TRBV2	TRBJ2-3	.	TGTGCCAGCAGCAGGAGCAGCACAGATACGCAGTATTTT	CASSRSSTDTQYF
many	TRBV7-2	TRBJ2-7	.	TGTGCCAGCAGCTTGGTCGGGACTCCGAGCTCCTACGAGCAGTACTTC	CASSLVGTPSSYEQYF
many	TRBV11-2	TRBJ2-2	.	TGTGCCAGCAGCTTAGTGGGTATCTACACCGGGGAGCTGTTTTTT	CASSLVGIYTGELFF
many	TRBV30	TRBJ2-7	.	TGTGCCTGGGTTTCAGACTACGAGCAGTACTTC	CAWVSDYEQYF
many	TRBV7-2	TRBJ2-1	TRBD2	TGTGCCAGCAGTTTAACTAGCGGGGGGGCCGGCTACAATGAGCAGTTCTTC	CASSLTSGGAGYNEQFF